A single sample gave rise to the 19 T cell receptor beta chains below, sequenced in a study of blood T cell repertoires in COVID-19. Assay: immunoSEQ multiplex PCR; the TCRdb copy retains only in-frame clones and omits some. The sample holds roughly 570,000 clones; less than 90% are singletons and the top ten take about 8%. The sequencing input was peripheral blood. The source of these receptors is a woman in her forties or fifties with COVID-19, enrolled during active disease.

The chain recombines TRBV6-5 with TRBJ2-5, with TRBD1 matching 7 bases. Looked up from germline, CDR1 is MNHEY and CDR2 is SVGAGI. The CDR3 is made up of 14 amino acids. J was trimmed by 5 bases and V by 1 base; bases with no gene match: 4. DNA for the CDR3: TGTGCCAGCAGTTACTTGCCACAGGGGGAGACCCAGTACTTC. It codes for CASSYLPQGETQYF.

The CDR3 reads CASSLRRGRPDTEAFF. The CDR3 DNA reads as TGTGCCAGCAGCTTAAGGCGGGGGCGTCCCGACACTGAAGCTTTCTTT. The chain has TRBV7-9 and TRBJ1-1; D might be TRBD1 (6 bases). The CDR3 contains 16 residues. CDR1 SEHNR and CDR2 FQNEAQ come from the germline V gene (reference sequence). V was pared by 2 bases and J by 3 bases, with 16 bases between.

V and J are TRBV6-5 and TRBJ2-3; no definite D call. Trimming stripped 6 bases from V and 6 bases from J, with 7 bases between. CDR1 is MNHEY and CDR2 is SVGAGI in the germline V gene. This CDR3 is built from 11 residues. The chain's CDR3 is CASRLFDTQYF. The CDR3 coding sequence is TGTGCCAGCAGGCTATTTGATACGCAGTATTTT.

This clone was counted once. The chain links TRBV9 to TRBJ1-1, with TRBD1 as a possible D gene (6 bases). The CDR3 extends over 14 amino acids. V was clipped by 3 bases and J by 2 bases, with 11 bases between them. In germline, CDR1 is SGDLS, CDR2 YYNGEE. The CDR3 coding sequence is TGTGCCAGCAGCGCGGGACACTCCAACACTGAAGCTTTCTTT. It codes for CASSAGHSNTEAFF.

There are a few counts of this clone. The chain joins TRBV6-1 to TRBJ2-1, with 8 bases identical to TRBD2. Germline assignment: CDR1 MNHNS and CDR2 SASEGT. The CDR3 totals 21 residues. The V and J ends lost 2 bases and 6 bases, in that order; junction bases with no gene match: 24. Written as DNA, the CDR3 is TGTGCCAGCAGTGAACCTTCTCGAGCGTCCAGGACCGGGGGGGCGGGCAATGAGCAGTTCTTC. It codes for CASSEPSRASRTGGAGNEQFF.

The chain carries TRBV2 and TRBJ2-5; 8 bases are shared with TRBD2. V gave up 2 bases and J gave up 5 bases; unmatched junction bases: 13. CDR3 length: 17 residues. From germline, CDR1 is SNHLY and CDR2 FYNNEI. Here the CDR3 reads CASSEYSTSGGWETQYF. The CDR3 DNA is TGTGCCAGCAGTGAATATAGTACCAGCGGGGGATGGGAGACCCAGTACTTC.

Comments on this clone: One end of the junction varies from germline; a read error may be responsible. This chain uses TRBV4-1 with TRBJ1-4; TRBD1 aligns across 9 bases. This CDR3 has 16 residues. Per germline, CDR1 MGHRA and CDR2 YSYEKL. The CDR3 bases are TGCGCCAGCAGCCTAACTACAGGGGGCTTAAATGACAAACTGTTTTTT. It specifies CASSLTTGGLNDKLFF.

A single count supports this clone. The chain links TRBV30 to TRBJ1-1; 8 nucleotides match TRBD1. The CDR3 totals 13 residues. Germline V CDR1 and CDR2: GTSNPN, SVGIG (reference sequence). V was pared by 2 bases and J by 5 bases, with 4 bases of the junction left unmatched. CDR3 sequence: CAWSKQGGTEAFF. The CDR3 nucleotides read TGTGCCTGGAGTAAACAGGGGGGAACTGAAGCTTTCTTT.

V and J are TRBV27 and TRBJ1-1; the match to TRBD1 covers 10 bases. CDR1 and CDR2 from the germline V gene are MNHEY and SMNVEV (reference sequence). The CDR3 covers 15 residues. With V trimmed by 5 bases and J by 4 bases, 7 bases remained unmatched. CDR3 loop: CASSTRQGAGTEAFF. The CDR3 region has the DNA TGTGCCAGCAGTACCCGACAGGGGGCGGGCACTGAAGCTTTCTTT.

The J gene is TRBJ1-1, the V gene TRBV7-9; D might be TRBD1 (6 bases). This CDR3 region has 13 residues. The V end was cut by 3 bases, the J end by 3 bases, with 8 bases between. Germline V lookup: CDR1 SEHNR, CDR2 FQNEAQ (reference sequence). CDR3 loop: CASSLWTDTEAFF. The CDR3 DNA is TGTGCCAGCAGCTTGTGGACAGACACTGAAGCTTTCTTT.

The chain uses TRBV5-6 and TRBJ2-5; D ambiguous. The CDR3 sequence is 12 residues long. V lost 1 base and J lost 5, with 6 bases in between. Germline CDR1 reads SGHDT; CDR2 reads YYEEEE. The CDR3: CASSLYQETQYF. For the CDR3, the DNA is TGTGCCAGCAGCTTGTATCAGGAGACCCAGTACTTC. The whole variable domain, remainder taken from reference TRBV5-6 and TRBJ2-5, is DAGVTQSPTHLIKTRGQQVTLRCSPKSGHDTVSWYQQALGQGPQFIFQYYEEEERQRGNFPDRFSGHQFPNYSSELNVNALLLGDSALYLCASSLYQETQYFGPGTRLLVL.

The chain carries TRBV6-5 and TRBJ1-5, with TRBD1 matching 8 bases. The CDR3 is made up of 13 amino acids. The germline CDR1 and CDR2 sequences are MNHEY and SVGAGI. The trim removed 5 bases at V and 5 bases at J, leaving 2 bases unmatched. The CDR3 protein is CASSQDRDQPQHF. In DNA form, the CDR3 reads TGTGCCAGCAGTCAGGACAGGGATCAGCCCCAGCATTTT.

The chain carries TRBV4-1 and TRBJ2-7; TRBD2 matches at 10 bases. The CDR3 has 15 amino acids. The V gene's germline CDR1 is MGHRA and CDR2 YSYEKL. Unmatched junction bases numbered 5, after V lost 0 bases and J lost 6 bases. Here the CDR3 DNA reads TGCGCCAGCAGCCAAGACGCCGGGACTAGCGCCGAGCAGTACTTC. This translates into CASSQDAGTSAEQYF.

The chain has TRBV29-1 and TRBJ1-1; D is unclear. Germline loops: CDR1 SQVTM, CDR2 ANQGSEA. The CDR3 is made up of 11 amino acids. V was trimmed by 5 bases and J by 4 bases, leaving 8 bases between them. As DNA, the CDR3 is TGCAGCGTTCAAGGCGCCACTGAAGCTTTCTTT. Translation gives CSVQGATEAFF.

This clone was observed a single time. J is TRBJ1-2 and V is TRBV7-9; maybe TRBD1 (6 bases). This CDR3 is built from 13 residues. V lost 4 bases to trimming and J lost 4 bases, with 10 bases between them. Per germline, CDR1 SEHNR and CDR2 FQNEAQ (reference sequence). The CDR3 loop is CASSYRVPYGYTF. The CDR3 DNA sequence: TGTGCCAGCAGCTACAGGGTGCCCTATGGCTACACCTTC.

Of note for this clone: Compared with germline, one end of the junction differs, possibly owing to a read error. The chain employs TRBV5-1 and TRBJ2-1; 7 bases line up with TRBD1. CDR1 and CDR2 from the germline V gene are SGHRS and YFSETQ. The CDR3 sequence is 17 residues long. The CDR3 DNA reads as TGCGCCAGCCGCTTTTCCCTCAATATTCGGGACAGCAATGAGCAGTTCTTC. It is translated as CASRFSLNIRDSNEQFF.

The chain is built from TRBV19 and TRBJ1-6, with TRBD1 matching 9 bases. The V gene end was trimmed by 4 bases and the J gene end by 7 bases; junction bases not matched to a gene: 8. The CDR3 runs 16 residues. Germline V gives CDR1 LNHDA, CDR2 SQIVND (reference sequence). The CDR3 coding sequence is TGTGCCAGTAGTAACATTGGTGGGACAGGGAATTCACCCCTCCACTTT. Encoded protein: CASSNIGGTGNSPLHF.

The V gene is TRBV28, the J gene TRBJ2-1; D may be TRBD1 (6 bases). The CDR3 totals 14 residues. Trimming removed 7 bases at V and 4 bases at J, with 14 bases between. The germline CDR1 and CDR2 sequences are MDHEN and SYDVKM. For the CDR3, the DNA is TGTGCCAGCAAGGGACAACCAAAATACAATGAGCAGTTCTTC. It specifies CASKGQPKYNEQFF.

The chain employs TRBV5-6 and TRBJ1-3, with D tentatively TRBD1 (5 bases). CDR3 length equals 17 residues. Trimming removed 3 bases from V and 0 bases from J, with 16 bases in between. CDR1 is SGHDT and CDR2 is YYEEEE in the germline V gene. Here the CDR3 DNA reads TGTGCCAGCAGCTCGACAGCTGTAGCTATCTCTGGAAACACCATATATTTT. Translating it yields CASSSTAVAISGNTIYF.